The table lists the clone carrying this TCR beta chain with a count of one. These data are taken from a study of T-cell reconstitution after alpha-beta-depleted transplantation in children. The trim removed 1 base at V and 3 bases at J, leaving 2 bases unmatched. CDR1 and CDR2 from the germline V gene are SGHNT and YYREEE (reference sequence). The CDR3 is 15 residues long. Preparation of the TCRbeta library involved a method that used unique molecular identifiers. TCRdb reprocessed the PCR reads with MiXCR, giving one entry per CDR3 protein. This sample carries 200,000 to 250,000 distinct CDR3 sequences, around 12% of them seen once, and the ten largest clones take about 2.4%.

Specimen: PBMCs from the stem cell graft donor, collected from the stem cell graft. The chain employs TRBV5-4 and TRBJ2-1, with TRBD2 identical over 9 bases. The source of this sequence is a human donor who donated a stem cell graft to a child with acute lymphoblastic leukemia. The CDR3 DNA follows: TGTGCCAGCAGCTTGAAGCGGGGGGTCTACAATGAGCAGTTCTTC. It encodes CASSLKRGVYNEQFF.